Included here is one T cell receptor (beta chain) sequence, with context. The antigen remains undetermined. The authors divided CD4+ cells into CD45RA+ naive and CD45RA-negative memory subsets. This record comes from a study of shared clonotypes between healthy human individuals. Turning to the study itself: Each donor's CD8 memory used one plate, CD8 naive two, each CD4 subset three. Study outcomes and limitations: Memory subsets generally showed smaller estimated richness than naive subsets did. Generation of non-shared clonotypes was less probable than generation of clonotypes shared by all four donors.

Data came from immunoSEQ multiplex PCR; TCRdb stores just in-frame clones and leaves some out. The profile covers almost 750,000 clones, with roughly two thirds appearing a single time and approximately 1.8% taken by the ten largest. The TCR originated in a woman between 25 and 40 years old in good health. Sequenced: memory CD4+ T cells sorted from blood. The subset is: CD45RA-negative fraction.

Here the CDR3 DNA reads TGTGCCAGCAGCTCCCCCAGGGCTAGCGGATACTTTTACAATGAGCAGTTCTTC. Translated: CASSSPRASGYFYNEQFF. V and J are TRBV7-9 and TRBJ2-1, with 7 bases lining up with TRBD2. This CDR3 spans 18 amino acids. The junction had 16 bases not matched to a gene; V was cut back by 4 bases and J by 4 bases. CDR1 is SEHNR and CDR2 is FQNEAQ in the germline V gene (reference sequence).